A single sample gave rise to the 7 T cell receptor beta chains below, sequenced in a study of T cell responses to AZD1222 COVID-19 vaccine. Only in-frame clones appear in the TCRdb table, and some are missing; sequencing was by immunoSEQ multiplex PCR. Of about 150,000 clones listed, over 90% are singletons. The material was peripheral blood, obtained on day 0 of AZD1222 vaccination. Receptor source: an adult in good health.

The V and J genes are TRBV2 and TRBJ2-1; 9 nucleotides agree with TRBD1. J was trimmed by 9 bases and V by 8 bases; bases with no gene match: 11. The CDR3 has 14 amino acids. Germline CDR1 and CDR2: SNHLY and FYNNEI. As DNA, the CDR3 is TGTGCCAGCTCCGGGACAGGGTATTTCAGTGAGCAGTTCTTC. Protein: CASSGTGYFSEQFF.

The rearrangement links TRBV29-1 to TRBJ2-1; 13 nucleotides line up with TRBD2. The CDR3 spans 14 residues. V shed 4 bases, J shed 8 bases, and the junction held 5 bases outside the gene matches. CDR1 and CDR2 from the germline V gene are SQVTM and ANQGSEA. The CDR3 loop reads CSVGTSGSKDEQFF. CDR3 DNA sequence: TGCAGCGTTGGGACTAGCGGGAGCAAGGATGAGCAGTTCTTC.

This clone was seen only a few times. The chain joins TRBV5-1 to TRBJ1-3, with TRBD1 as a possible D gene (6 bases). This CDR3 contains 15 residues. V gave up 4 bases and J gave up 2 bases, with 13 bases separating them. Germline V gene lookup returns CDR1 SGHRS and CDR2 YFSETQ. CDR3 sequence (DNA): TGCGCCAGCAGCCCCTCCCCAGGGGCTGGAAACACCATATATTTT. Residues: CASSPSPGAGNTIYF.

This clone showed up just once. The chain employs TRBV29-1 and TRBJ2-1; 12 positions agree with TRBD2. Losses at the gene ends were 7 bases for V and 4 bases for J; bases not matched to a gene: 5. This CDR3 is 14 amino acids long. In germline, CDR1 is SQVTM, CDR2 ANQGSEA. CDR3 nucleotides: TGCAGCGGCGGACTAGCGGGGCCTTACAATGAGCAGTTCTTC. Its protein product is CSGGLAGPYNEQFF.

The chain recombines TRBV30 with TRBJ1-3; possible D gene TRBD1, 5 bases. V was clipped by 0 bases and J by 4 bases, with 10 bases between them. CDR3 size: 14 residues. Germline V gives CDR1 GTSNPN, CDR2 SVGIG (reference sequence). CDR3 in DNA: TGTGCCTGGAGTGTAACAGGAATCGGAAACACCATATATTTT. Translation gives CAWSVTGIGNTIYF. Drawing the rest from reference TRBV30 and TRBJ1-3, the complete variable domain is SQTIHQWPATLVQPVGSPLSLECTVEGTSNPNLYWYRQAAGRGLQLLFYSVGIGQISSEVPQNLSASRPQDRQFILSSKKLLLSDSGFYLCAWSVTGIGNTIYFGEGSWLTVV.

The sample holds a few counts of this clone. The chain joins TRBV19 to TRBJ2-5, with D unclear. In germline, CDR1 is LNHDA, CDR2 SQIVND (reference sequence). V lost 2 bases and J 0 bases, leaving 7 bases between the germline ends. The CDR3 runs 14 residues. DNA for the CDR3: TGTGCCAGTAGTATAACGGGTTACCAAGAGACCCAGTACTTC. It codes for CASSITGYQETQYF.

CDR3 loop: CASSQQGGRGYTF. DNA for the CDR3: TGCGCCAGCAGCCAACAGGGCGGGAGGGGCTACACCTTC. The chain employs TRBV5-1 and TRBJ1-2, with D possibly matching TRBD1 (6 bases). This CDR3 comprises 13 residues. The ends were cut back, 4 bases at V and 8 bases at J, with 15 bases in the middle. Germline values: CDR1 SGHRS, CDR2 YFSETQ.